These T cell receptor beta chains were read from a single sample in a study of T cell responses to AZD1222 COVID-19 vaccine. TCRdb's copy holds only in-frame clones and misses some; the assay was immunoSEQ multiplex PCR. The sample contains roughly 130,000 clones, around 94% of which appear only once. This material consisted of peripheral blood, taken on day 0 of AZD1222 vaccination. These receptor sequences come from an adult in good health. The CDR3 runs from the conserved cysteine through the conserved F or W. The D gene is left open where the match is weak. Expanded clones get a size class; other rows say once, few or many, or leave the size out.

TRBV7-9	-	TRBJ2-3	15	TRBD2	CASSILAAELNTQYF	TGTGCCAGCAGCATACTAGCGGCTGAGTTGAATACGCAGTATTTT
TRBV2	-	TRBJ1-1	14	-	CASSQGQLNTEAFF	TGTGCCAGCAGCCAAGGGCAGCTGAACACTGAAGCTTTCTTT
TRBV28	-	TRBJ1-2	13	-	CASSVLRREGYTF	TGTGCCAGCAGTGTCCTTAGAAGGGAAGGCTACACCTTC
TRBV4-1	-	TRBJ1-1	13	-	CASSQVGGTEAFF	TGCGCCAGCAGCCAGGTAGGGGGCACTGAAGCTTTCTTT
TRBV2	-	TRBJ2-1	15	TRBD1	CASSETGGPYNEQFF	TGTGCCAGCAGTGAAACAGGGGGCCCCTACAATGAGCAGTTCTTC
TRBV6-5	once	TRBJ2-2	15	-	CASTNTRGVAGELFF	TGTGCCAGCACTAATACGCGGGGCGTCGCCGGGGAGCTGTTTTTT
TRBV4-1	-	TRBJ2-5	16	TRBD2	CASSPPASSGSVTQYF	TGCGCCAGCAGCCCCCCGGCGAGTAGCGGGAGTGTGACCCAGTACTTC
TRBV2	-	TRBJ2-1	14	-	CASSVSGRYNEQFF	TGTGCCAGCAGTGTTAGCGGTCGTTACAATGAGCAGTTCTTC
TRBV7-6	-	TRBJ2-6	15	-	CASSPGGSGANVLTF	TGTGCCAGCAGCCCTGGGGGCTCTGGGGCCAACGTCCTGACTTTC
TRBV30	-	TRBJ2-2	15	TRBD2	CAWSVLGGGTGELFF	TGTGCCTGGAGTGTACTCGGGGGAGGGACCGGGGAGCTGTTTTTT
TRBV5-3	-	TRBJ2-5	15	-	CARSLSARKQETQYF	TGTGCCAGAAGCTTGTCTGCCAGGAAACAAGAGACCCAGTACTTC
TRBV5-1	-	TRBJ1-1	14	-	CASSLAGLVTEAFF	TGCGCCAGCAGCTTAGCAGGGTTGGTCACTGAAGCTTTCTTT
TRBV7-9	-	TRBJ2-3	16	-	CASSRRGQGKTDTQYF	TGTGCCAGCAGCCGTCGTGGGCAGGGTAAGACAGATACGCAGTATTTT
TRBV27	once	TRBJ2-1	15	TRBD2	CASSRERELVYEQFF	TGTGCCAGCAGTAGAGAGCGGGAACTCGTTTATGAGCAGTTCTTC
TRBV7-6	-	TRBJ1-5	13	-	CASSSASNQPQHF	TGTGCCAGCAGCTCCGCTAGCAATCAGCCCCAGCATTTT
TRBV20-1	once	TRBJ2-7	11	-	CSASSVGGQYF	TGCAGTGCTAGTTCGGTCGGGGGGCAGTACTTC
TRBV30	-	TRBJ2-1	12	TRBD1	CATDRVSYEQFF	TGTGCCACCGACAGGGTAAGCTATGAGCAGTTCTTC
TRBV5-1	-	TRBJ1-1	14	-	CASRPGQPNTEAFF	TGCGCCAGCAGGCCCGGACAGCCGAACACTGAAGCTTTCTTT
TRBV28	-	TRBJ2-5	13	-	CASLTSWAETQYF	TGTGCCAGCTTGACTAGTTGGGCAGAGACCCAGTACTTC
TRBV7-2	-	TRBJ2-3	15	-	CASSRSGTRGDTQYF	TGTGCCAGCAGCAGATCCGGGACTCGGGGGGATACGCAGTATTTT